Sequencing of this T cell receptor beta chain was carried out in a study of T cell changes during pregnancy in multiple sclerosis. There are 14 residues in the CDR3. Unmatched junction bases numbered 4, after V lost 5 bases and J lost 2 bases. Looked up from germline, CDR1 is LNHDA and CDR2 is SQIVND (reference sequence). The data were produced by immunoSEQ multiplex PCR, yet TCRdb's version contains in-frame clones alone and is incomplete. The profile covers 99,000 or so clones, with approximately 93% appearing a single time and less than 1% taken by the ten largest. This receptor was taken from a female donor with multiple sclerosis, enrolled in a pregnancy study. Material: peripheral blood, obtained after pregnancy. This chain joins TRBV19 and TRBJ2-3, with 7 bases identical to TRBD2. The CDR3 is CASSFTSATDTQYF. The CDR3 region has the DNA TGTGCCAGTAGTTTCACTAGCGCCACAGATACGCAGTATTTT. Drawing the rest from reference TRBV19 and TRBJ2-3, the complete variable domain is DGGITQSPKYLFRKEGQNVTLSCEQNLNHDAMYWYRQDPGQGLRLIYYSQIVNDFQKGDIAEGYSVSREKKESFPLTVTSAQKNPTAFYLCASSFTSATDTQYFGPGTRLTVL.